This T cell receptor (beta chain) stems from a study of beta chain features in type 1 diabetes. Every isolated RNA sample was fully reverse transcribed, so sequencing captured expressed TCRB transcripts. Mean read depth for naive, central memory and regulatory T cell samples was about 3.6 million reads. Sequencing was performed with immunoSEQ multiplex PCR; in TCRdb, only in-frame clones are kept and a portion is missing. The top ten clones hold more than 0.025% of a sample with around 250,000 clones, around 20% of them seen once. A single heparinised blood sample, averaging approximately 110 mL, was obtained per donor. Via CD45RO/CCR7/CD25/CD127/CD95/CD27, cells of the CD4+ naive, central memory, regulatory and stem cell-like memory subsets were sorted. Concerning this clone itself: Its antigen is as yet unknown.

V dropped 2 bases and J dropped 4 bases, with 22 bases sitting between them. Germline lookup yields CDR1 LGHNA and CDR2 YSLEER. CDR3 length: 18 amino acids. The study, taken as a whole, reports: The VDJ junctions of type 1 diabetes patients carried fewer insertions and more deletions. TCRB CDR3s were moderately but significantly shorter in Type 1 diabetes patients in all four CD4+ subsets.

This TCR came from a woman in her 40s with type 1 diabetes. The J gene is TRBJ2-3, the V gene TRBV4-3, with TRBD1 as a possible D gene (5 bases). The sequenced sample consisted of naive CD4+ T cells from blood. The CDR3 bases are TGCGCCAGCAGCCAAAGATCCAGGGTGTTTGATGGTGCAGATACGCAGTATTTT. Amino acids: CASSQRSRVFDGADTQYF.